The 22 T cell receptor beta chains reported below all come from one sample, sequenced in a study of blood T cell repertoires in COVID-19. TCRdb keeps only in-frame clones here, not all; method: immunoSEQ multiplex PCR. The table includes more than 95,000 clones, over 75% detected once. The sample was peripheral blood. All receptors derive from a middle-aged man with acute or convalescent COVID-19.

This chain uses TRBV7-3 with TRBJ1-1, with a tentative D call TRBD1 (6 bases). The CDR3 extends over 14 amino acids. With 0 bases removed from V and 5 bases from J, the gap between germline ends came to 10 bases. The germline V gene has CDR1 SGHTA and CDR2 FQGTGA. CDR3 sequence: CASSLTGAGTEAFF. The CDR3 nucleotides are TGTGCCAGCAGCTTAACGGGGGCTGGGACTGAAGCTTTCTTT.

The rearrangement links TRBV27 to TRBJ2-7; 10 bases align to TRBD1. There are 17 residues in the CDR3. The germline V gene has CDR1 MNHEY and CDR2 SMNVEV (reference sequence). The V segment lost 5 bases and the J segment 5 bases; nucleotides outside the gene matches: 15. The CDR3 nucleotides are TGTGCCAGCAGTCCACAAACCCCCGGGACAGGGGACAACGAGCAGTACTTC. It is translated as CASSPQTPGTGDNEQYF.

The chain combines TRBV2 with TRBJ2-7; TRBD2 agrees at 9 bases. The V segment lost 6 bases and the J segment 5 bases; nucleotides outside the gene matches: 2. The CDR3 spans 12 residues. The germline V gene has CDR1 SNHLY and CDR2 FYNNEI. CDR3 DNA: TGTGCCAGCAGGGGACTAGCACACGAGCAGTACTTC. Protein: CASRGLAHEQYF.

The chain employs TRBV15 and TRBJ1-5, with 8 bases that match TRBD1. The CDR3 length is 14 residues. Germline V CDR1 and CDR2: LNHNV, YYDKDF (reference sequence). The J segment lost 5 bases and the V segment lost 3 bases, leaving 3 bases of the junction unmatched. For the CDR3, the DNA is TGTGCCACCAGCAGTTACAGGGGGGATCAGCCCCAGCATTTT. The encoded protein is CATSSYRGDQPQHF.

A few counts support this clone. This chain links TRBV5-4 with TRBJ2-3, with 7 bases identical to TRBD2. CDR1 and CDR2 from the germline V gene are SGHNT and YYREEE (reference sequence). With V trimmed by 4 bases and J by 0 bases, 11 bases remained unmatched. This CDR3 is 17 amino acids long. In DNA form, the CDR3 reads TGTGCCAGCAGCGGGGCGTTGCCGGGACTAAGCACAGATACGCAGTATTTT. This translates into CASSGALPGLSTDTQYF.

The rearrangement joins TRBV9 to TRBJ1-5, with 7 bases fitting TRBD1. V lost 5 bases and J lost 0; bases outside the gene matches: 2. The CDR3 length is 14 residues. Germline V gene sequence: CDR1 SGDLS, CDR2 YYNGEE. The chain's CDR3 is CASSGTDSNQPQHF. CDR3 coding DNA: TGTGCCAGCAGTGGGACAGATAGCAATCAGCCCCAGCATTTT.

V gene TRBV5-1 combines with J gene TRBJ2-5; 7 nucleotides align to TRBD1. V lost 4 bases, J lost 3 bases, and 3 bases stayed unmatched. This CDR3 is 13 amino acids long. Germline V gene data show CDR1 as SGHRS and CDR2 as YFSETQ. The DNA of the CDR3 is TGCGCCAGCAGCCGACAGGGAGAAGAGACCCAGTACTTC. Protein: CASSRQGEETQYF. Complete variable domain (other parts from reference TRBV5-1 and TRBJ2-5): KAGVTQTPRYLIKTRGQQVTLSCSPISGHRSVSWYQQTPGQGLQFLFEYFSETQRNKGNFPGRFSGRQFSNSRSEMNVSTLELGDSALYLCASSRQGEETQYFGPGTRLLVL.

The chain is built from TRBV6-5 and TRBJ2-7; 12 nucleotides align to TRBD2. CDR3 length: 14 amino acids. Trimming removed 7 bases from V and 3 bases from J; junction bases left unmatched: 4. Germline CDR1 and CDR2: MNHEY and SVGAGI. The CDR3 reads CASIALAGGYEQYF. The CDR3 DNA is TGTGCCAGCATCGCACTAGCGGGAGGCTACGAGCAGTACTTC.

V and J are TRBV11-2 and TRBJ1-4; no firm D call. V was shortened by 5 bases and J by 13 bases, with 20 bases between the two germline ends. The CDR3 has 14 residues. Germline V CDR1 and CDR2: SGHAT, FQNNGV. The CDR3 spells CASSPTNSGSPLFF. The CDR3 coding sequence is TGTGCCAGCAGCCCTACGAACTCGGGATCCCCACTGTTTTTT.

The chain uses TRBV19 and TRBJ2-7; TRBD1 matches at 8 bases. Germline-derived CDR1 and CDR2 are LNHDA and SQIVND (reference sequence). This CDR3 has 13 amino acids. V was clipped by 5 bases and J by 6 bases; unmatched bases: 6. CDR3 sequence reads: CASSSNRGSEQYF. The CDR3 DNA sequence: TGTGCCAGTAGTTCAAACAGGGGGTCCGAGCAGTACTTC.

The V and J genes are TRBV4-1 and TRBJ2-1, with a tentative D call TRBD1 (6 bases). V was cut by 0 bases and J by 4 bases, with 10 bases left in between. This CDR3 is 15 amino acids long. The germline CDR1 and CDR2 sequences are MGHRA and YSYEKL. The CDR3 spells CASSQEGGRYNEQFF. The CDR3 nucleotides are TGCGCCAGCAGCCAAGAAGGGGGACGGTACAATGAGCAGTTCTTC.

The chain has TRBV11-2 and TRBJ1-2, with D hard to call. The CDR3 is made up of 16 amino acids. Trimming shortened V by 1 base and J by 6 bases, and 18 bases separated the two germline ends. CDR1 is SGHAT, CDR2 FQNNGV, per germline. The CDR3 nucleotides read TGTGCCAGCAGCTTAGGCGGGATAGATATATCAAATGGCTACACCTTC. Protein: CASSLGGIDISNGYTF.

This chain uses TRBV6-5 with TRBJ2-1; TRBD2 aligns across 11 bases. J was trimmed by 6 bases and V by 5 bases; bases with no gene match: 9. Germline V CDR1 and CDR2: MNHEY, SVGAGI. CDR3 length equals 16 residues. CDR3 nucleotide sequence: TGTGCCAGCAGTCACTTACTAGCGGGAGTGGTCAATGAGCAGTTCTTC. Its translation is CASSHLLAGVVNEQFF.

This CDR3 reads CASRRGWETQYF. The CDR3 coding sequence is TGTGCCAGCAGAAGGGGGTGGGAGACCCAGTACTTC. V is TRBV27 and J is TRBJ2-5; possible D gene TRBD1, 6 bases. The CDR3 is 12 amino acids. The V gene lost 6 bases and the J gene lost 5 bases, with 10 bases spanning the gap. Germline CDR1 MNHEY, CDR2 SMNVEV (reference sequence).

The chain carries TRBV4-2 and TRBJ2-7; the D is unclear. V gave up 1 base and J gave up 6 bases, with 7 bases separating them. This CDR3 region has 12 residues. CDR1 is LGHNA, CDR2 YNFKEQ, per germline. The CDR3 reads CASSQGSSEQYF. DNA of the CDR3: TGTGCCAGCAGCCAAGGGAGTTCCGAGCAGTACTTC.

By proportion, this clone is medium-sized (0.01 to 0.1%). The chain combines TRBV5-6 with TRBJ2-7, with D possibly TRBD2 on 6 matching bases. The CDR3 is 15 amino acids. Per the germline V gene, CDR1 is SGHDT and CDR2 is YYEEEE. V lost 2 bases to trimming and J lost 1 base, with 13 bases between them. CDR3 in amino acids: CASSLTGTGSYEQYF. In DNA form, the CDR3 reads TGTGCCAGCAGCTTAACCGGGACTGGTTCCTACGAGCAGTACTTC.

The CDR3 DNA sequence: TGTGCCAGCTCACCACCGGGGGGTTCCAGAATGTTGTACCAAGAGACCCAGTACTTC. It yields the protein CASSPPGGSRMLYQETQYF. The rearrangement uses TRBV18 and TRBJ2-5; possibly TRBD2 for D (6 bases). The CDR3 spans 19 residues. CDR1 KGHSH and CDR2 LQKENI come from the germline V gene. Trimming shortened V by 0 bases and J by 0 bases, and 20 bases separated the two germline ends.

This clone showed up just once. The genes are TRBV9 and TRBJ2-2; 10 bases line up with TRBD1. The trim removed 3 bases at V and 4 bases at J, leaving 6 bases unmatched. The length of the CDR3 is 16 residues. Germline V lookup: CDR1 SGDLS, CDR2 YYNGEE. In nucleotides, the CDR3 is TGTGCCAGCAGCGCATCGACAGGGGGCGGCACCGGGGAGCTGTTTTTT. This encodes CASSASTGGGTGELFF.

The chain employs TRBV20-1 and TRBJ1-2, with 7 bases identical to TRBD1. CDR1 and CDR2 (germline): DFQATT, SNEGSKA (reference sequence). This CDR3 is built from 11 residues. CDR3 sequence reads: CRGAGGYGYTF. The CDR3 DNA reads TGCAGGGGGGCAGGGGGCTATGGCTACACCTTC.

The chain has TRBV15 and TRBJ2-3, with 13 bases aligning to TRBD2. V lost 5 bases to trimming and J lost 3 bases; unmatched junction nucleotides: 2. CDR3 length: 15 amino acids. Germline assignment: CDR1 LNHNV and CDR2 YYDKDF (reference sequence). CDR3 bases: TGTGCCACCAGCCGACTAGCGGGGGGTACAGATACGCAGTATTTT. Translated, it gives CATSRLAGGTDTQYF.

This clone appeared a few times. This rearrangement joins TRBV28 to TRBJ1-5; 10 nucleotides align to TRBD1. Trimming took 5 bases from V and 6 from J; bases not matched to a gene: 10. CDR1 and CDR2 (germline): MDHEN, SYDVKM. The CDR3 contains 16 residues. As DNA, the CDR3 is TGTGCCAGCAGTGCCATCCGGGGACAGGGGACTCAGCCCCAGCATTTT. This gives the protein CASSAIRGQGTQPQHF.

The V gene is TRBV28, the J gene TRBJ2-7; perhaps TRBD1 as D (6 bases). Germline V lookup: CDR1 MDHEN, CDR2 SYDVKM. The CDR3 spans 14 residues. V was pared by 7 bases and J by 2 bases, with 15 bases between. CDR3 nucleotides: TGTGCCAGCAATGGACAGCCCAGTACCTACGAGCAGTACTTC. It encodes CASNGQPSTYEQYF.